This passage covers 28 T cell receptor beta chains from one sample sequenced in a study of T cell responses to AZD1222 COVID-19 vaccine. Libraries were prepared by immunoSEQ multiplex PCR; TCRdb keeps only in-frame clonotypes and omits some of them. The repertoire holds under 150,000 clones, with approximately 93% as singletons. Sequencing used peripheral blood, obtained on day 0 of AZD1222 vaccination. Receptors originate from an adult in good health.

The chain employs TRBV28 and TRBJ1-5; no clear D. Trimming took 3 bases from V and 0 from J, leaving 3 bases between them. This CDR3 contains 13 residues. Germline values: CDR1 MDHEN, CDR2 SYDVKM. CDR3 bases: TGTGCCAGCAGTTTCTATAGCAATCAGCCCCAGCATTTT. It encodes CASSFYSNQPQHF.

The genes are TRBV6-5 and TRBJ2-7, with a tentative D call TRBD2 (5 bases). The length of the CDR3 is 14 residues. Germline V gene sequence: CDR1 MNHEY, CDR2 SVGAGI. V was pared by 4 bases and J by 0 bases, with 10 bases between. The CDR3 coding sequence is TGTGCCAGCAGTTCAACTAGGAGCTCCTACGAGCAGTACTTC. Translating gives CASSSTRSSYEQYF.

This chain connects TRBV28 to TRBJ1-2; maybe TRBD1 (5 bases). Germline V gives CDR1 MDHEN, CDR2 SYDVKM. The CDR3 length is 14 residues. Trimming shortened V by 1 base and J by 8 bases, and 14 bases separated the two germline ends. DNA for the CDR3: TGTGCCAGCAGTTTATTGGGCAGGGCGGGCGGCTACACCTTC. Protein product: CASSLLGRAGGYTF.

The CDR3 region has the DNA TGTGCCAGCCTTTGCCCCAGGGCGTCCTACGAGCAGTACTTC. It is translated as CASLCPRASYEQYF. This chain connects TRBV6-4 to TRBJ2-7, with D maybe TRBD1 (5 bases). V lost 8 bases to trimming and J lost 1 base, with 15 bases between them. Germline V lookup: CDR1 MRHNA, CDR2 SNTAGT. The CDR3 is made up of 14 amino acids.

The genes are TRBV28 and TRBJ1-1; TRBD1 matches 7 bases. V gave up 3 bases and J gave up 4 bases; unmatched junction bases: 11. The length of the CDR3 is 16 residues. From germline, CDR1 is MDHEN and CDR2 SYDVKM. CDR3 protein: CASSFRQGGGFTEAFF. Written as DNA, the CDR3 is TGTGCCAGCAGTTTTAGACAGGGCGGGGGTTTCACTGAAGCTTTCTTT.

The V and J genes are TRBV5-6 and TRBJ1-5, with D perhaps matching TRBD1 (5 bases). Trimming took off 1 base at V and 2 bases at J, with 7 bases between the two ends. The CDR3 length is 14 residues. Germline V gives CDR1 SGHDT, CDR2 YYEEEE. The CDR3 spells CASSLLGGNQPQHF. Written as DNA, the CDR3 is TGTGCCAGCAGCTTGTTGGGGGGCAATCAGCCCCAGCATTTT.

J is TRBJ1-2 and V is TRBV12-3 or TRBV12-4; D not resolved. The CDR3 has 12 amino acids. V lost 8 bases, J lost 4 bases, and 11 bases lay in between. CDR3 in amino acids: CASAASFYGYTF. The CDR3, as DNA: TGTGCCAGCGCGGCGAGCTTCTATGGCTACACCTTC.

This sequence joins TRBV6-5 and TRBJ1-2; 10 positions match TRBD1. The CDR3 totals 13 residues. CDR1 is MNHEY and CDR2 is SVGAGI in the germline V gene. The V and J ends lost 6 bases and 7 bases, in that order; junction bases with no gene match: 5. CDR3 residues: CASRTDRGPGYTF. Here the CDR3 DNA reads TGTGCCAGCAGGACCGACAGGGGGCCTGGCTACACCTTC.

This chain joins TRBV2 and TRBJ2-5, with 10 bases identical to TRBD2. V was clipped by 3 bases and J by 5 bases; unmatched bases: 15. The CDR3 spans 18 residues. The germline V gene has CDR1 SNHLY and CDR2 FYNNEI. CDR3 protein: CASSEPGSSGSGRETQYF. The DNA of the CDR3 is TGTGCCAGCAGTGAGCCAGGGTCTAGCGGGAGCGGAAGGGAGACCCAGTACTTC.

The rearrangement joins TRBV30 to TRBJ1-3; D unresolved. Trimming took 5 bases from V and 5 from J, leaving 19 bases between them. The CDR3 consists of 15 residues. In germline, CDR1 is GTSNPN, CDR2 SVGIG (reference sequence). The CDR3 nucleotides read TGTGCCTGGGGGGAGGACCCCGGAAGAAGAAACACCATATATTTT. This codes for CAWGEDPGRRNTIYF.

This clone was seen just once. The chain carries TRBV11-2 and TRBJ1-2; TRBD1 might be the D (5 bases). Trimming left V 5 bases short and J 3 bases short, with 13 bases between. The germline V gene has CDR1 SGHAT and CDR2 FQNNGV. This CDR3 is 14 amino acids long. The CDR3 nucleotides are TGTGCCAGCAGCGAGACAGACCTTTACTATGGCTACACCTTC. It translates to CASSETDLYYGYTF.

The chain carries TRBV27 and TRBJ1-1; 9 nucleotides line up with TRBD1. This CDR3 is built from 14 residues. After removal of 7 bases from V and 3 bases from J, the junction contained 6 bases not matched to a gene. From germline, CDR1 is MNHEY and CDR2 SMNVEV (reference sequence). CDR3 sequence: CASTSRDRDTEAFF. The CDR3 DNA reads as TGTGCCAGCACCTCTCGGGACAGGGACACTGAAGCTTTCTTT.

This clone has a single count. The rearrangement uses TRBV6-8 and TRBJ2-1; D gene unclear. The CDR3 runs 12 residues. Per the germline V gene, CDR1 is MNHGY and CDR2 is SAAAGT. Trimming shortened V by 7 bases and J by 10 bases, and 14 bases separated the two germline ends. DNA for the CDR3: TGTGCCAGCATCCCGGGCTCATGGGAGCAGTTCTTC. Amino acids: CASIPGSWEQFF.

This clone came up a few times. V is TRBV7-2 and J is TRBJ1-1, with 9 bases lining up with TRBD1. Germline lookup yields CDR1 SGHTA and CDR2 FQGNSA. The CDR3 extends over 14 amino acids. The V gene end was trimmed by 5 bases and the J gene end by 3 bases; junction bases not matched to a gene: 4. The CDR3 loop is CASSTRTGDTEAFF. The DNA of the CDR3 is TGTGCCAGCAGCACCCGGACAGGGGACACTGAAGCTTTCTTT.

The chain links TRBV19 to TRBJ2-7; TRBD2 agrees at 10 bases. Germline CDR1 reads LNHDA; CDR2 reads SQIVND (reference sequence). J lost 1 base, V lost 5 bases, and 5 bases had no gene match. The CDR3 is 15 residues long. The CDR3 DNA reads as TGTGCCAGTAGTGCCCCAGCGGGAGGGTCCTACGAGCAGTACTTC. This encodes CASSAPAGGSYEQYF. Together with reference TRBV19 and TRBJ2-7, the CDR3 gives the full variable domain: DGGITQSPKYLFRKEGQNVTLSCEQNLNHDAMYWYRQDPGQGLRLIYYSQIVNDFQKGDIAEGYSVSREKKESFPLTVTSAQKNPTAFYLCASSAPAGGSYEQYFGPGTRLTVT.

The gene calls are TRBV30 and TRBJ1-4; D gene uncertain. CDR3 length equals 13 residues. The V gene lost 4 bases and the J gene lost 6 bases, with 12 bases spanning the gap. Per germline, CDR1 GTSNPN and CDR2 SVGIG (reference sequence). The CDR3 spells CAWNPGIDEKLFF. The DNA for the CDR3 is TGTGCCTGGAATCCCGGGATTGATGAAAAACTGTTTTTT.

This clone was detected once. The chain is built from TRBV27 and TRBJ2-3; 10 bases fit TRBD2. Germline values: CDR1 MNHEY, CDR2 SMNVEV (reference sequence). Germline trimming cut 9 bases from V and 4 bases from J; bases unmatched to any gene: 10. This CDR3 is built from 15 residues. The CDR3 is CASSSGRRVPDTQYF. The CDR3 DNA reads as TGTGCCAGTTCTAGCGGGAGAAGGGTACCAGATACGCAGTATTTT.

This clone was picked up one time. The V and J genes are TRBV30 and TRBJ1-1, with D possibly TRBD1 on 5 matching bases. The CDR3 is 13 amino acids. V was trimmed by 2 bases and J by 5 bases, leaving 12 bases between them. CDR1 and CDR2 from the germline V gene are GTSNPN and SVGIG (reference sequence). The CDR3 region is CAWSRGFRTEAFF. CDR3 DNA sequence: TGTGCCTGGAGTAGGGGCTTTAGGACTGAAGCTTTCTTT.

J is TRBJ1-2 and V is TRBV27; D may be TRBD1 (5 bases). CDR1 and CDR2 (germline): MNHEY, SMNVEV (reference sequence). This CDR3 comprises 13 residues. V was trimmed by 6 bases and J by 4 bases, leaving 12 bases between them. The CDR3 DNA follows: TGTGCCAGCAGGCCGGGACGGATCTATGGCTACACCTTC. This translates into CASRPGRIYGYTF.

The chain has TRBV19 and TRBJ1-3; unclear D gene. V lost 8 bases, J lost 0 bases, and 11 bases lay in between. The CDR3 is made up of 14 amino acids. Germline CDR1 and CDR2: LNHDA and SQIVND (reference sequence). The CDR3 DNA reads as TGTGCCAGTGGAAGAGCAATCTCTGGAAACACCATATATTTT. It is translated as CASGRAISGNTIYF.

The chain has TRBV2 and TRBJ1-5; tentatively, D is TRBD1 (5 bases). This CDR3 comprises 12 residues. The germline V gene has CDR1 SNHLY and CDR2 FYNNEI. The V end lost 6 bases, the J end lost 3 bases, and 6 bases lay between the germline ends. Here the CDR3 reads CASRQVNQPQHF. The CDR3 DNA reads TGTGCCAGCAGACAGGTCAATCAGCCCCAGCATTTT.

The rearrangement uses TRBV29-1 and TRBJ2-1; perhaps TRBD2 as D (5 bases). This CDR3 is built from 13 residues. The germline gives CDR1 SQVTM, CDR2 ANQGSEA. Trimming took off 5 bases at V and 8 bases at J, with 16 bases between the two ends. The CDR3 loop reads CSVPGLLRDEQFF. The CDR3, as DNA: TGCAGCGTTCCAGGACTTTTGAGGGATGAGCAGTTCTTC.

The chain employs TRBV12-3 or TRBV12-4 and TRBJ2-7; the D is unclear. Trimming stripped 8 bases from V and 3 bases from J, with 14 bases between. The CDR3 loop spans 13 amino acids. The CDR3 spells CASQDGLSYEQYF. CDR3 bases: TGTGCCAGCCAGGACGGTTTAAGCTACGAGCAGTACTTC.

The chain carries TRBV7-9 and TRBJ1-4; D might be TRBD1 (5 bases). Trimming removed 2 bases from V and 3 bases from J, with 13 bases in between. The germline gives CDR1 SEHNR, CDR2 FQNEAQ (reference sequence). The CDR3 has 16 amino acids. The CDR3 sequence: CASSLSGRGANEKLFF. DNA of the CDR3: TGTGCCAGCAGCTTATCGGGGCGGGGAGCTAATGAAAAACTGTTTTTT.

This clone was observed a single time. J is TRBJ1-6 and V is TRBV5-1; D remains unclear. Trimming shortened V by 1 base and J by 7 bases, and 3 bases separated the two germline ends. CDR1 is SGHRS and CDR2 is YFSETQ in the germline V gene. This CDR3 contains 12 residues. The DNA for the CDR3 is TGCGCCAGCAGCTTGACGAATTCACCCCTCCACTTT. This gives the protein CASSLTNSPLHF.

The chain combines TRBV2 with TRBJ1-1; possible D gene TRBD1, 6 bases. V was clipped by 7 bases and J by 5 bases, with 17 bases between them. The CDR3 consists of 14 residues. Germline V CDR1 and CDR2: SNHLY, FYNNEI. This chain's CDR3 is CASILGGAGTEAFF. The CDR3 DNA sequence: TGTGCCAGCATCCTCGGGGGGGCTGGGACTGAAGCTTTCTTT.

The chain carries TRBV27 and TRBJ1-5; D ambiguous. Per the germline V gene, CDR1 is MNHEY and CDR2 is SMNVEV (reference sequence). The CDR3 runs 13 residues. V lost 5 bases and J lost 6, with 11 bases in between. The CDR3 DNA reads TGTGCCAGCAGTGCCTGGGAAAGTCAGCCCCAGCATTTT. The encoded protein is CASSAWESQPQHF.

The V call is TRBV2, the J call TRBJ1-2; 9 bases line up with TRBD1. J gave up 8 bases and V 6 bases, and 7 bases lay outside the gene matches. Germline CDR1 reads SNHLY; CDR2 reads FYNNEI. The CDR3 length is 13 residues. The CDR3 spells CASRGQGRAGYTF. CDR3 DNA: TGTGCCAGCAGGGGACAGGGCCGGGCCGGCTACACCTTC.